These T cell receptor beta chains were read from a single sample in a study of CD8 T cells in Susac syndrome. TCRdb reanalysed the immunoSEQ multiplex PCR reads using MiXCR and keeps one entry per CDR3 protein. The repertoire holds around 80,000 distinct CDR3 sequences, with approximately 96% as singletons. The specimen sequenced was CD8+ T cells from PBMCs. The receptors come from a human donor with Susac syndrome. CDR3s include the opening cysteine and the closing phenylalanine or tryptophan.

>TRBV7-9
CASSSSGRNTGELFF
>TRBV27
CASRPPISAHTEAFF
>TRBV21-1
CASSTGTPQTTQYF
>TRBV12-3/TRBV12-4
CASRGEGLGEQYF
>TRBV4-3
CASSQGRSGRPYEQYF
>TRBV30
CAWSVEGGAIF
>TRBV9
CASSVSGEKTGELFF
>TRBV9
CASRRQGEAGELFF
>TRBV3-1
CASSPESQETQYF
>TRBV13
CASADGATEAFF
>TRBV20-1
CSARDLGGPYEQYF
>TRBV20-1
CSATHSGGDTDTQYF
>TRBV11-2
CASSLLGGYGNEQFF
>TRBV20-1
CSARVTGATYEQYF
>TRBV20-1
CSNTDTQYF
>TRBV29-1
CSVDCGGRSGANVLTF
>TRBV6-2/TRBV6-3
CASSPRLQEDQETQYF
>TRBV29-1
CSVAGANSYEQYF
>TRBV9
CASSVGSGPHNEQFF
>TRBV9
CASSRGGGPGNTIYF
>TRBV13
CASSPDTYNEQFF
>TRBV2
CASLPEMNTGELFF
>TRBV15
CATSVNYNEQFF
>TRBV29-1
CSAGVFKVYGYTF
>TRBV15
CATSREEVSNEQFF
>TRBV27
CASSLSKNNEQFF
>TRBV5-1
CASSLGQGLLSGANVLTF
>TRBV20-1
CSARVPRPGRGRGYTF
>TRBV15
CATSISFDQPQHF
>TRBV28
CASSPTGSGSPLHF